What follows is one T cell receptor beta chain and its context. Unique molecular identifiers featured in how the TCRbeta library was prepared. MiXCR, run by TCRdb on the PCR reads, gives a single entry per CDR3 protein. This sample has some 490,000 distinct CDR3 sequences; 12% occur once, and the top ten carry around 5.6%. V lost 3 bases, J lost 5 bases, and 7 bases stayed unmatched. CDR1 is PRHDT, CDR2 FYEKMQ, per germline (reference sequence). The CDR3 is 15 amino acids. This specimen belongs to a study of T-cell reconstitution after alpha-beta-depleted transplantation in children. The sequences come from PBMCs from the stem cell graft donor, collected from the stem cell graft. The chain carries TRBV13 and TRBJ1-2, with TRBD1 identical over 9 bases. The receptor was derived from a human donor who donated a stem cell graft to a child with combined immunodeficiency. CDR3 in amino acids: CASSFTGGDKYGYTF. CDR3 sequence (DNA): TGTGCCAGCAGCTTTACAGGGGGCGATAAATATGGCTACACCTTC.